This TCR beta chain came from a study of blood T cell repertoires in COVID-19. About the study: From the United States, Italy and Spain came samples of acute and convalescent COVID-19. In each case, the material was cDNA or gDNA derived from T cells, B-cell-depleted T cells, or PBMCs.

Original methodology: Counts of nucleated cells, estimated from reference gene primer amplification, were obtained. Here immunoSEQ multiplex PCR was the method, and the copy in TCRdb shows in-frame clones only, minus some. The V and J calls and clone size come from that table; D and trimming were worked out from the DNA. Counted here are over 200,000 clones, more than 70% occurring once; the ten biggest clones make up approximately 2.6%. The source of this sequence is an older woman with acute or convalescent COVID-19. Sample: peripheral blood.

CDR3 residues: CASTYANQPQHF. The CDR3 nucleotides read TGTGCCAGCACCTATGCTAACCAGCCCCAGCATTTT. The chain links TRBV28 to TRBJ1-5; D ambiguous. Trimming pared 7 bases from V and 7 bases from J, leaving 11 bases between. The germline V gene encodes CDR1 MDHEN and CDR2 SYDVKM. This CDR3 spans 12 amino acids.